What follows is one T cell receptor (beta chain) and its context. Its matching antigen is unknown. The data derive from a study of high-grade serous ovarian cancer treatment subgroups. In the study overall: Each sample yielded on average roughly 7,000 unique TCR beta rearrangements from approximately 13,000 reads.

Findings and caveats of the study: Different patients shared almost no repertoire; same-patient tumors shared 0.11 to 0.79.

The tumor samples were collected prior to definitive surgery or chemotherapy. The table came from immunoSEQ multiplex PCR; TCRdb's copy has only in-frame clones and leaves some out. The table lists 2,600 or so clones, about two thirds of them singletons, with 10% to 15% in the top ten. The CDR3 runs 15 residues. Trimming cost V 7 bases and J 4 bases, with 19 bases left between them. The germline CDR1 and CDR2 sequences are WNHNN and SYGVQD (reference sequence). The gene calls are TRBV10-1 and TRBJ1-1; tentatively, D is TRBD1 (6 bases). The receptor was isolated from a human donor with high-grade serous ovarian cancer. Sequencing was performed on tumor tissue. CDR3 coding DNA: TGCGCCAGCAAAGTGAAGGGGGGGCCGAGCACTGAAGCTTTCTTT. Protein product: CASKVKGGPSTEAFF.